This T cell receptor (beta chain) was sequenced for a study of T cell responses to AZD1222 COVID-19 vaccine. The study's findings and limits: Donors skewed white British and female; clonal diversity was possibly underestimated.

The table came from immunoSEQ multiplex PCR; TCRdb's copy has only in-frame clones and leaves some out. The profile shows 120,000 to 150,000 clones, about 92% of them singletons. CDR3 length: 15 amino acids. The germline V gene encodes CDR1 KGHSH and CDR2 LQKENI. Trimming pared 0 bases from V and 2 bases from J, leaving 8 bases between. This clone was counted once. What it binds is not known. The chain combines TRBV18 with TRBJ1-3; TRBD1 is a possible D gene (5 bases). This TCR was recovered from an adult in good health. The material sequenced was peripheral blood, taken on day 0 of AZD1222 vaccination. DNA for the CDR3: TGTGCCAGCTCACCACCCGGCAGGGCTGGAAACACCATATATTTT. Translated, it gives CASSPPGRAGNTIYF.